The sequence of this T cell receptor (beta chain) was determined in a study of identical twins. Study-level points and caveats: There was more out-of-frame TCR alpha sharing in monozygotic twins than models estimated.

Each CDR3 protein gets one entry after TCRdb re-called the 5' RACE reads with MiXCR. The table lists about 730,000 distinct CDR3 sequences, approximately 21% of them singletons. CDR3 length: 14 residues. Germline trimming cut 3 bases from V and 10 bases from J; bases unmatched to any gene: 3. CDR1 KGHSH and CDR2 LQKENI come from the germline V gene. This clonotype was observed a handful of times. Its antigen is as yet unknown. This sample also appeared in a second study, on T cells expressing NK-cell markers. This second report adds: Repertoire data for TCR beta were derived from sorted T cells (CD3+CD56+NKG2C+, CD3+CD56+NKG2C- and CD3+CD56-NKG2C+).

The sample consisted of PBMCs. V usage is TRBV18 and J usage is TRBJ2-1; 13 nucleotides match TRBD2. This clonotype was sampled from a woman between 18 and 29 years old in good health. In DNA, the CDR3 is TGTGCCAGCTCACCTGGGGGACTAGCGGGAGAGCAGTTCTTC. Translated, it gives CASSPGGLAGEQFF.